This T cell receptor beta chain was obtained from a study of regulatory T cells in long-lasting Graves disease. Findings of the study overall: Rather than thyroid tissue, only peripheral blood underwent study.

Time point indicated: newly diagnosed GD, antithyroid drugs for less than 3 months. Scientists built the TCR library using RNA that was extracted from PBMCs. This clonotype was picked up a small number of times. Its antigen is not identified. CDR3 length: 15 residues. Per the germline V gene, CDR1 is SGHNT and CDR2 is YYREEE (reference sequence). The ends lost 5 bases at V and 4 bases at J; junction bases unmatched: 6. Construction of the TCR beta libraries employed iRepertoire HTBI primers in conjunction with Arm-PCR of CDR3 regions. TCRdb reprocessed the multiplex PCR reads with MiXCR, giving one entry per CDR3 protein. The repertoire has over 350,000 distinct CDR3 sequences, 12% to 15% of them found once; the top ten carry 17%. Another study also made use of these data, one on T cells in Graves' hyperthyroidism and ophthalmopathy. That report adds: Stable hyperthyroidism: no ophthalmopathy progression over 18 months of follow-up. HTBI primers were the set used in a first-round RT-PCR of the TCR CDR3.

Sequenced here: peripheral blood mononuclear cells (PBMCs), sampled at new diagnosis, from a patient treated with antithyroid drugs. The clonotype comes from a woman aged 45-65 years with Graves disease. The rearrangement uses TRBV5-4 and TRBJ2-5; TRBD2 agrees at 12 bases. CDR3 sequence reads: CASSKTSGSTETQYF. CDR3 in DNA: TGTGCCAGCAGTAAGACTAGCGGGAGCACAGAGACCCAGTACTTC.